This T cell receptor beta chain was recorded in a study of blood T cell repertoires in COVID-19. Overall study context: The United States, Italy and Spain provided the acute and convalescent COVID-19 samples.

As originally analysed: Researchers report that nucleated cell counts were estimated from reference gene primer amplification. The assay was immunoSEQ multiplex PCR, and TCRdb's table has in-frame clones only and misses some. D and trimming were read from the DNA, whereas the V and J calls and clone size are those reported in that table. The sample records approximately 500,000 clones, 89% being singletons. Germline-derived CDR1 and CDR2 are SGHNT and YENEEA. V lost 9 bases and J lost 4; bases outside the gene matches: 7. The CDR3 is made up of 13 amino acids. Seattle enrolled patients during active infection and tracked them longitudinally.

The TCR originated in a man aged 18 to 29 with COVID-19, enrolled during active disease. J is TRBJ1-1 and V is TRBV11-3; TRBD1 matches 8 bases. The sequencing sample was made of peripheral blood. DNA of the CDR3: TGTGCCAGTACGGACAGGGCGTCCACTGAAGCTTTCTTT. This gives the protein CASTDRASTEAFF.